The clone carrying this T cell receptor beta chain was seen only a few times. Its antigen remains unknown. The sample comes from a study of metastatic and nonmetastatic thyroid tumors. As for the study in general: A comparison of repertoires was made across blood and tumor or nodule tissue from malignant and benign thyroid patients. Study-wide findings and caveats: It was reportedly found that TCR beta diversity was significantly higher in malignant thyroid tumors than in benign nodules, a difference seen in both blood and tumor samples.

Authors' processing steps: To classify distant metastasis in papillary thyroid cancer, a model was built from CDR3 differences across clinicopathological groups. TCRdb re-called the PCR reads through MiXCR. These V and J calls rely on TCRdb rather than the paper's analysis. The sample records tens of thousands of clones, around half being singletons. Among the patients, none had received any treatment before thyroid surgery. Germline CDR1 and CDR2: MNHEY and SMNVEV (reference sequence). This CDR3 spans 14 amino acids. V lost 3 bases and J lost 0, with 6 bases in between. V gene TRBV27 combines with J gene TRBJ1-3; D not certain. This receptor was taken from a male donor with papillary thyroid cancer or a benign thyroid nodule (not recorded which). Some clones in this sample may be carry-over from other donors' samples. What was sequenced was tumor tissue. CDR3: CASSFGGSGNTIYF. CDR3 nucleotides: TGTGCCAGCAGTTTCGGAGGCTCTGGAAACACCATATATTTT.